This T cell receptor (beta chain) was observed in a study of OX40 agonist ivuxolimab in advanced cancers. At the level of the study: Ivuxolimab doses were 0.01, 0.1, 0.3, 1.5, 3 or 10 mg/kg every 2 weeks.

The ends lost 6 bases at V and 6 bases at J; junction bases unmatched: 8. The CDR3 totals 14 residues. The germline CDR1 and CDR2 sequences are LNHDA and SQIVND (reference sequence). TCRdb's copy holds only in-frame clones and misses some; the assay was immunoSEQ multiplex PCR. The sample records about 63,000 clones, 80% to 90% being singletons. This receptor was obtained from an adult with an advanced solid tumor such as melanoma, head and neck, liver or kidney cancer. The sequencing used CD4+ or CD8+ T cells sorted from blood, collected in a trial of the OX40 agonist ivuxolimab. This chain connects TRBV19 to TRBJ1-1, with 9 bases identical to TRBD1. The chain's CDR3 is CASRETGGGPEAFF. The DNA of the CDR3 is TGTGCCAGTAGAGAGACAGGGGGAGGCCCTGAAGCTTTCTTT. Using reference TRBV19 and TRBJ1-1 for the parts outside the CDR3, the full variable domain is DGGITQSPKYLFRKEGQNVTLSCEQNLNHDAMYWYRQDPGQGLRLIYYSQIVNDFQKGDIAEGYSVSREKKESFPLTVTSAQKNPTAFYLCASRETGGGPEAFFGQGTRLTVV.